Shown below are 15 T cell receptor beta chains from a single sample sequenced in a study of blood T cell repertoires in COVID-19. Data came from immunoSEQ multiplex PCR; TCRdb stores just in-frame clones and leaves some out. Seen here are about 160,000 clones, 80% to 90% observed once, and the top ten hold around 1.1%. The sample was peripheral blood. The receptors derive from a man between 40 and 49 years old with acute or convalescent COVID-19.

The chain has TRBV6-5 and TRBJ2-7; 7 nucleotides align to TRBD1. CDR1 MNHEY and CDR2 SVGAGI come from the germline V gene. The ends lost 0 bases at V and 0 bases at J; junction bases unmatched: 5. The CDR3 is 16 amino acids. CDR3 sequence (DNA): TGTGCCAGCAGTTACTCCGGGACAGTGATCTCCTACGAGCAGTACTTC. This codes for CASSYSGTVISYEQYF.

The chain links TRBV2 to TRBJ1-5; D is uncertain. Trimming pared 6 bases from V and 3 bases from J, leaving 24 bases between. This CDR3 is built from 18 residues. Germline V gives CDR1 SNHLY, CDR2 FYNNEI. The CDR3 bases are TGTGCCAGCAGGCAGCGGCCGGGGTTTTTCCAACACAATCAGCCCCAGCATTTT. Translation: CASRQRPGFFQHNQPQHF.

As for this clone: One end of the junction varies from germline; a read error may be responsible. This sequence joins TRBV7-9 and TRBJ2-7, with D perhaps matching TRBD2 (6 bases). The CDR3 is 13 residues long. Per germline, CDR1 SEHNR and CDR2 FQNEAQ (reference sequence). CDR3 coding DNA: TGTGCCAGCAGCTTGGGACTCGCTAACCCCTTGTCCTTC. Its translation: CASSLGLANPLSF.

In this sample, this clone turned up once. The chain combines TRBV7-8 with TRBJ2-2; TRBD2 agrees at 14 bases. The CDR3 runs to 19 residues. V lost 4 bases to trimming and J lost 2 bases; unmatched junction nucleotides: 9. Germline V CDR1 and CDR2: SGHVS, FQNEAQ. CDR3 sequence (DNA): TGTGCCAGCAGCTGGCAGACTAGCGGGGGGGCGCGTAACACCGGGGAGCTGTTTTTT. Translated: CASSWQTSGGARNTGELFF.

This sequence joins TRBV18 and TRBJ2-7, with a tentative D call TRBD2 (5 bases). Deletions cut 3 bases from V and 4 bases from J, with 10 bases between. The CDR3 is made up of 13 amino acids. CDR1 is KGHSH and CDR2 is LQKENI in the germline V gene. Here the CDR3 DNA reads TGTGCCAGCTCACCCCTTTCGGGGTACGAGCAGTACTTC. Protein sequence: CASSPLSGYEQYF.

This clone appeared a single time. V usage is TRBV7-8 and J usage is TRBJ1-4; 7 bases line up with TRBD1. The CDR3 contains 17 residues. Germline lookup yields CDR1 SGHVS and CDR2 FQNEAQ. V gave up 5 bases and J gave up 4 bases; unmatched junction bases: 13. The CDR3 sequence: CASSPGRQGLGNEKLFF. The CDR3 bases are TGTGCCAGCAGCCCAGGACGACAGGGTTTGGGTAATGAAAAACTGTTTTTT.

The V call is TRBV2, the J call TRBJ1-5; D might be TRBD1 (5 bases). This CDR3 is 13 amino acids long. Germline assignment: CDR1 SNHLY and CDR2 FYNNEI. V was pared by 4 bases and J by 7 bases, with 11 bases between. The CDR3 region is CASSVNRGQPQHF. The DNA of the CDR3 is TGTGCCAGCAGTGTAAATAGGGGCCAGCCCCAGCATTTT.

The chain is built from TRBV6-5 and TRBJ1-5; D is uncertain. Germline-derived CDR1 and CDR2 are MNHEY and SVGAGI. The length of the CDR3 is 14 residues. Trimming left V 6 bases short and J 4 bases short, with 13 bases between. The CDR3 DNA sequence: TGTGCCAGCAGCGGGATGGCAGTTAATCAGCCCCAGCATTTT. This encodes CASSGMAVNQPQHF.

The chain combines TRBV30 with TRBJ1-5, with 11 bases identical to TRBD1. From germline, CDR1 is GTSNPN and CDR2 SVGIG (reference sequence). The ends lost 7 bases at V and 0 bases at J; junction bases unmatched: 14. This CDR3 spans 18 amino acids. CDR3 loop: CALTIRDRGYNSNQPQHF. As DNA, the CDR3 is TGTGCCTTGACGATTCGGGACAGGGGGTATAATAGCAATCAGCCCCAGCATTTT.

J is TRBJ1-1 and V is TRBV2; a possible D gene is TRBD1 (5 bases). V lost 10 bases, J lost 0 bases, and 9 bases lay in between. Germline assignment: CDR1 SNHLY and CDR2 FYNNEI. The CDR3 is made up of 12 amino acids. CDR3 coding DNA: TGTGCCACCATGACAGTGAACACTGAAGCTTTCTTT. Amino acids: CATMTVNTEAFF.

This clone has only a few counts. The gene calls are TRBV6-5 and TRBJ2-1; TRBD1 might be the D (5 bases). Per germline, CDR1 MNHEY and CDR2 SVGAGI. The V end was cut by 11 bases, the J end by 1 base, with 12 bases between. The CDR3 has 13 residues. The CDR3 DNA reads TGTGCCGTCGGTCAGGGATCCTACAATGAGCAGTTCTTC. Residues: CAVGQGSYNEQFF.

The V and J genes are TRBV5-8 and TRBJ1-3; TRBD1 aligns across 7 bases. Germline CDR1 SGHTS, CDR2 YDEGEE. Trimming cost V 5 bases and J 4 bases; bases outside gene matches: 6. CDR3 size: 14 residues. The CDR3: CASRTTGRGNTIYF. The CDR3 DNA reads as TGTGCCAGCAGGACGACAGGGAGAGGAAACACCATATATTTT.

The CDR3 DNA sequence: TGTGCCTGGGTATTAGGGGTGGGGAACACTGAAGCTTTCTTT. This codes for CAWVLGVGNTEAFF. This chain joins TRBV30 and TRBJ1-1, with D perhaps matching TRBD1 (5 bases). This CDR3 has 14 amino acids. The V gene lost 5 bases and the J gene lost 1 base, with 14 bases spanning the gap. The germline CDR1 and CDR2 sequences are GTSNPN and SVGIG (reference sequence).

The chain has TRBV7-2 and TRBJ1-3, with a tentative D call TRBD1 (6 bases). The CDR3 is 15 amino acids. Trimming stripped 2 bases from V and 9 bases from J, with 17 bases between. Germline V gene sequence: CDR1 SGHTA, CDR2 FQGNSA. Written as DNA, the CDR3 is TGTGCCAGCAGCTTAACAGGCCCCGCAGGGGTCACCATATATTTT. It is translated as CASSLTGPAGVTIYF.

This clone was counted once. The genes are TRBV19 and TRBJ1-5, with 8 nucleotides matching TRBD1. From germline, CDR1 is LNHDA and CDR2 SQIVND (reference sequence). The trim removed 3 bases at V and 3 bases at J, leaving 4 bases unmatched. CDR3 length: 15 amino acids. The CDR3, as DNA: TGTGCCAGTAGTATCAGGGGGCCGCTCAATCAGCCCCAGCATTTT. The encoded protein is CASSIRGPLNQPQHF.